One sample yielded the 32 T cell receptor beta chains listed below, sequenced in a study of blood T cell repertoires in COVID-19. Sequencing used immunoSEQ multiplex PCR; TCRdb keeps in-frame clones, though not all of them. The sample consists of over 150,000 clones, almost 80% of them appearing once. Material: PBMCs or T cells enriched from blood (not recorded which). These receptors were collected from a woman aged 45 to 65 who had recovered from COVID-19.

The chain links TRBV5-5 to TRBJ2-1; perhaps TRBD1 as D (5 bases). V shed 0 bases and J shed 0 bases, with 10 bases lying between them. CDR1 and CDR2 (germline): SGHKS, YYEKEE (reference sequence). This CDR3 comprises 16 residues. The CDR3 spells CASSLAWGLSYNEQFF. The CDR3 bases are TGTGCCAGCAGCTTGGCCTGGGGCCTCTCCTACAATGAGCAGTTCTTC.

The chain recombines TRBV3-1 (or the pseudogene TRBV3-2) with TRBJ1-2, with unresolved D. Germline CDR1 LGHDT, CDR2 YNNKEL (reference sequence). CDR3 length: 14 residues. V lost 0 bases and J lost 8, with 13 bases in between. The CDR3 sequence: CASSQESSSVGYTF. The CDR3 DNA sequence: TGTGCCAGCAGCCAAGAAAGTTCGAGTGTCGGCTACACCTTC.

The chain recombines TRBV5-8 with TRBJ1-1; no reliable D call. The CDR3 length is 15 residues. The V and J ends lost 4 bases and 2 bases respectively, with 15 bases between them. Germline V gene data show CDR1 as SGHTS and CDR2 as YDEGEE. CDR3 coding DNA: TGTGCCAGCAGCCACTATCAGACCCTAAACACTGAAGCTTTCTTT. It encodes CASSHYQTLNTEAFF. Variable domain in full (rest from reference TRBV5-8 and TRBJ1-1): EAGVTQSPTHLIKTRGQQATLRCSPISGHTSVYWYQQALGLGLQFLLWYDEGEERNRGNFPPRFSGRQFPNYSSELNVNALELEDSALYLCASSHYQTLNTEAFFGQGTRLTVV.

The rearrangement uses TRBV27 and TRBJ1-1; D is uncertain. Per germline, CDR1 MNHEY and CDR2 SMNVEV (reference sequence). V was shortened by 3 bases and J by 5 bases, with 10 bases between the two germline ends. CDR3 size: 13 residues. The CDR3 loop reads CASSLELETEAFF. The CDR3 nucleotides read TGTGCCAGCAGTTTGGAACTGGAGACTGAAGCTTTCTTT.

V gene TRBV7-2 combines with J gene TRBJ2-7, with a possible D match to TRBD1 (6 bases). Trimming removed 4 bases at V and 5 bases at J, with 18 bases between. Germline V CDR1 and CDR2: SGHTA, FQGNSA. CDR3 length equals 15 residues. CDR3 nucleotides: TGTGCCAGCAGCTCCTCGACCCACAGGGCCCACGAGCAGTACTTC. Translated, it gives CASSSSTHRAHEQYF.

This chain connects TRBV19 to TRBJ2-1; 14 bases fit TRBD2. CDR3 length: 15 amino acids. The germline V gene has CDR1 LNHDA and CDR2 SQIVND (reference sequence). J lost 10 bases, V lost 7 bases, and 9 bases had no gene match. The CDR3 nucleotides are TGTGCCAGTATCGGGGGACTAGCGGGAGTTCGAGAGCAGTTCTTC. Translation: CASIGGLAGVREQFF.

V usage is TRBV2 and J usage is TRBJ2-5; D is perhaps TRBD2 (6 bases). Germline V gives CDR1 SNHLY, CDR2 FYNNEI. This CDR3 has 16 amino acids. Between the trimmed V and J ends, which lost 6 bases and 3 bases, there was a span of 20 bases. The DNA of the CDR3 is TGTGCCAGCAGGGGGAAGGCAGCGGAGGGGAAAGAGACCCAGTACTTC. Its translation is CASRGKAAEGKETQYF. Full variable domain (rest looked up from reference TRBV2 and TRBJ2-5): EPEVTQTPSHQVTQMGQEVILRCVPISNHLYFYWYRQILGQKVEFLVSFYNNEISEKSEIFDDQFSVERPDGSNFTLKIRSTKLEDSAMYFCASRGKAAEGKETQYFGPGTRLLVL.

The chain combines TRBV7-3 with TRBJ2-5; D call uncertain. The germline CDR1 and CDR2 sequences are SGHTA and FQGTGA. This CDR3 has 14 residues. With 2 bases removed from V and 3 bases from J, the gap between germline ends came to 10 bases. The CDR3 sequence is CASSLSGAEETQYF. CDR3 nucleotide sequence: TGTGCCAGCAGCTTATCCGGAGCCGAAGAGACCCAGTACTTC.

The chain employs TRBV5-1 and TRBJ1-2; D is ambiguous. V shed 4 bases and J shed 4 bases, with 8 bases lying between them. This CDR3 spans 12 amino acids. Germline values: CDR1 SGHRS, CDR2 YFSETQ. In nucleotides, the CDR3 is TGCGCCAGCAGCGCAGTTTCCTATGGCTACACCTTC. It is translated as CASSAVSYGYTF. Variable domain in full (rest from reference TRBV5-1 and TRBJ1-2): KAGVTQTPRYLIKTRGQQVTLSCSPISGHRSVSWYQQTPGQGLQFLFEYFSETQRNKGNFPGRFSGRQFSNSRSEMNVSTLELGDSALYLCASSAVSYGYTFGSGTRLTVV.

The chain recombines TRBV19 with TRBJ2-7; possibly TRBD2 for D (5 bases). Trimming stripped 3 bases from V and 3 bases from J, with 18 bases between. This CDR3 has 16 residues. Germline V gives CDR1 LNHDA, CDR2 SQIVND (reference sequence). In DNA form, the CDR3 reads TGTGCCAGTAGTATGGTCGTCGGGGAAGGGATCTACGAGCAGTACTTC. Translated: CASSMVVGEGIYEQYF.

This chain uses TRBV3-1 (or the pseudogene TRBV3-2) with TRBJ1-6; weak D call: TRBD1 (6 bases). The length of the CDR3 is 17 residues. Deletions cut 1 base from V and 0 bases from J, with 10 bases between. Germline loops: CDR1 LGHDT, CDR2 YNNKEL (reference sequence). The CDR3 sequence: CASSQADRSSYNSPLHF. The CDR3 DNA is TGTGCCAGCAGCCAAGCTGACAGGAGCTCCTATAATTCACCCCTCCACTTT.

This clone came up once. This chain uses TRBV19 with TRBJ2-4; tentative D call: TRBD2 (5 bases). CDR1 and CDR2 from the germline V gene are LNHDA and SQIVND (reference sequence). The CDR3 length is 16 residues. Trimming cost V 2 bases and J 0 bases, with 11 bases left between them. The CDR3 DNA reads TGTGCCAGTAGTATACAAGCGGAACTAGCCAAAAACATTCAGTACTTC. Translation gives CASSIQAELAKNIQYF.

This rearrangement joins TRBV5-5 to TRBJ2-7; 7 positions agree with TRBD1. Unmatched junction bases numbered 6, after V lost 4 bases and J lost 2 bases. The germline CDR1 and CDR2 sequences are SGHKS and YYEKEE (reference sequence). The CDR3 has 14 amino acids. CDR3 region: CASSISGTAYEQYF. CDR3 nucleotide sequence: TGTGCCAGCAGCATATCCGGGACAGCCTACGAGCAGTACTTC.

The chain uses TRBV28 and TRBJ1-1, with 9 bases fitting TRBD1. Trimming at V came to 5 bases and at J to 3 bases, leaving 10 bases not matched to a gene. CDR3 length equals 16 residues. The germline CDR1 and CDR2 sequences are MDHEN and SYDVKM. CDR3 loop: CASSLFGQGRDTEAFF. CDR3 bases: TGTGCCAGCAGTCTCTTCGGACAGGGGAGAGACACTGAAGCTTTCTTT.

The gene calls are TRBV10-3 and TRBJ2-6; D unclear. This CDR3 region has 14 residues. Trimming left V 4 bases short and J 2 bases short, with 6 bases between. CDR1 and CDR2 from the germline V gene are ENHRY and SYGVKD. DNA for the CDR3: TGTGCCATCAGTGCCGTAACTGGGGCCAACGTCCTGACTTTC. It encodes CAISAVTGANVLTF.

This clone has more than one count but fewer than ten. The gene calls are TRBV27 and TRBJ1-1, with 7 nucleotides matching TRBD1. V was clipped by 4 bases and J by 5 bases; unmatched bases: 10. The CDR3 totals 15 residues. Germline V lookup: CDR1 MNHEY, CDR2 SMNVEV (reference sequence). The CDR3 loop reads CASSSQTGRWTEAFF. CDR3 DNA: TGTGCCAGCAGTTCTCAGACAGGGAGGTGGACTGAAGCTTTCTTT.

CDR3 region: CASSSRPPSGSADTQYF. CDR3 nucleotides: TGTGCCAGCAGTTCTAGGCCCCCTAGCGGGAGTGCAGATACGCAGTATTTT. The chain has TRBV27 and TRBJ2-3, with TRBD2 matching 10 bases. V shed 4 bases, J shed 4 bases, and the junction held 11 bases outside the gene matches. The CDR3 has 17 amino acids. Germline V gives CDR1 MNHEY, CDR2 SMNVEV (reference sequence).

This chain joins TRBV7-9 and TRBJ2-5; D uncertain. There are 13 residues in the CDR3. CDR1 and CDR2 from the germline V gene are SEHNR and FQNEAQ (reference sequence). V dropped 3 bases and J dropped 5 bases, with 10 bases sitting between them. The CDR3 DNA reads TGTGCCAGCAGCTTGTACCGGCGGGAGACCCAGTACTTC. Its translation is CASSLYRRETQYF.

The V and J genes are TRBV4-3 and TRBJ2-3; 7 nucleotides align to TRBD2. Germline V CDR1 and CDR2: LGHNA, YSLEER. V dropped 4 bases and J dropped 0; count of bases not matched to a gene: 7. The CDR3 has 16 residues. DNA of the CDR3: TGCGCCAGCAGCCCGCGGGGGATCACTAGCACAGATACGCAGTATTTT. It codes for CASSPRGITSTDTQYF.

The chain links TRBV28 to TRBJ1-2; D ambiguous. From germline, CDR1 is MDHEN and CDR2 SYDVKM. This CDR3 region has 14 residues. Trimming removed 7 bases from V and 5 bases from J, with 17 bases in between. The CDR3 loop reads CASTYERVGYGYTF. As DNA, the CDR3 is TGTGCCAGCACCTATGAGAGGGTGGGGTATGGCTACACCTTC.

As DNA, the CDR3 is TGCAGCGTTCTGGGGGGGAATACGCAGTATTTT. Residues: CSVLGGNTQYF. The rearrangement uses TRBV29-1 and TRBJ2-3; 7 nucleotides align to TRBD2. The CDR3 is 11 residues long. Germline CDR1 and CDR2: SQVTM and ANQGSEA. Trimming removed 5 bases from V and 7 bases from J; junction bases left unmatched: 3.

The chain combines TRBV29-1 with TRBJ1-2; D remains ambiguous. The length of the CDR3 is 11 residues. Per the germline V gene, CDR1 is SQVTM and CDR2 is ANQGSEA. Between the trimmed V and J ends, which lost 7 bases and 4 bases, there was a span of 10 bases. The CDR3 loop is CSAFGGYGYTF. Written as DNA, the CDR3 is TGCAGCGCGTTCGGCGGCTATGGCTACACCTTC. Full variable domain (outside the CDR3, taken from reference TRBV29-1 and TRBJ1-2): SAVISQKPSRDICQRGTSLTIQCQVDSQVTMMFWYRQQPGQSLTLIATANQGSEATYESGFVIDKFPISRPNLTFSTLTVSNMSPEDSSIYLCSAFGGYGYTFGSGTRLTVV.

This clone has just one count. V gene TRBV19 combines with J gene TRBJ2-2; tentative D call: TRBD2 (6 bases). V was trimmed by 7 bases and J by 6 bases, leaving 18 bases between them. This CDR3 region has 15 residues. CDR1 LNHDA and CDR2 SQIVND come from the germline V gene (reference sequence). CDR3 loop: CASMEGTLRAGELFF. CDR3 nucleotide sequence: TGTGCCAGTATGGAGGGGACCCTGAGGGCCGGGGAGCTGTTTTTT.

The genes are TRBV5-4 and TRBJ2-2; possibly TRBD2 for D (6 bases). The length of the CDR3 is 16 residues. From germline, CDR1 is SGHNT and CDR2 YYREEE (reference sequence). The V and J ends lost 4 bases and 4 bases respectively, with 17 bases between them. The CDR3, as DNA: TGTGCCAGCAGCCCTCAGGGACTCCTGAGCACCGGGGAGCTGTTTTTT. It codes for CASSPQGLLSTGELFF.

The J gene is TRBJ1-3, the V gene TRBV28, with no clear D. Germline loops: CDR1 MDHEN, CDR2 SYDVKM. The V end was cut by 8 bases, the J end by 4 bases, with 21 bases between. The CDR3 length is 16 residues. CDR3 sequence reads: CASQDPSQTGGNTIYF. The CDR3 bases are TGTGCCAGCCAAGATCCGAGCCAAACGGGAGGAAACACCATATATTTT.

This clone was observed a few times. The gene calls are TRBV7-2 and TRBJ2-1; D gene ambiguous. The V end was cut by 0 bases, the J end by 6 bases, with 15 bases between. CDR1 SGHTA and CDR2 FQGNSA come from the germline V gene. The CDR3 consists of 16 residues. The CDR3 protein is CASSLAVTRVSNEQFF. DNA for the CDR3: TGTGCCAGCAGCTTAGCGGTTACCCGGGTCTCCAATGAGCAGTTCTTC.

CDR3 DNA sequence: TGTGCCAGCAGCGCATGGGAGACCTACGAGCAGTACTTC. Amino acids: CASSAWETYEQYF. V usage is TRBV7-8 and J usage is TRBJ2-7, with a weak D call TRBD2 (5 bases). The CDR3 is 13 residues long. CDR1 SGHVS and CDR2 FQNEAQ come from the germline V gene. Trimming stripped 5 bases from V and 2 bases from J, with 10 bases between.

J is TRBJ2-2 and V is TRBV3-1 (or the pseudogene TRBV3-2); D remains ambiguous. Between the trimmed V and J ends, which lost 2 bases and 6 bases, there was a span of 7 bases. CDR3 size: 13 residues. The germline CDR1 and CDR2 sequences are LGHDT and YNNKEL (reference sequence). CDR3 region: CASSQRVAGELFF. CDR3 sequence (DNA): TGTGCCAGCAGCCAAAGAGTAGCCGGGGAGCTGTTTTTT.

This clone was picked up a small number of times. The chain recombines TRBV3-1 (or the pseudogene TRBV3-2) with TRBJ2-1, with 10 bases aligning to TRBD2. With V trimmed by 5 bases and J by 7 bases, 8 bases remained unmatched. The CDR3 is made up of 15 amino acids. Germline assignment: CDR1 LGHDT and CDR2 YNNKEL (reference sequence). CDR3 in amino acids: CASSGLAGAGNEQFF. CDR3 coding DNA: TGTGCCAGCAGCGGTCTAGCGGGAGCAGGTAATGAGCAGTTCTTC.

The V gene is TRBV2, the J gene TRBJ2-5; the match to TRBD1 covers 9 bases. With V trimmed by 3 bases and J by 4 bases, 6 bases remained unmatched. This CDR3 region has 15 residues. Germline V gives CDR1 SNHLY, CDR2 FYNNEI. As DNA, the CDR3 is TGTGCCAGCAGTGAGGACAGGGGAATACGAGAGACCCAGTACTTC. This sequence encodes CASSEDRGIRETQYF.

This chain's CDR3 is CASSGGTSGMFNEQFF. The CDR3 bases are TGTGCCAGCAGCGGGGGGACTAGCGGGATGTTCAATGAGCAGTTCTTC. The chain links TRBV6-2 or TRBV6-3 to TRBJ2-1, with 13 bases aligning to TRBD2. J gave up 6 bases and V 6 bases, and 8 bases lay outside the gene matches. Germline V lookup: CDR1 MNHEY, CDR2 SVGEGT. CDR3 length: 16 amino acids.

This rearrangement joins TRBV3-1 (or the pseudogene TRBV3-2) to TRBJ2-2; D may be TRBD2 (6 bases). The CDR3 runs to 17 residues. CDR1 is LGHDT, CDR2 YNNKEL, per germline (reference sequence). The V end lost 2 bases, the J end lost 0 bases, and 13 bases lay between the germline ends. CDR3 coding DNA: TGTGCCAGCAGCCAAAACCCACTAGCTACGAACACCGGGGAGCTGTTTTTT. As protein: CASSQNPLATNTGELFF.